This entry lists 3 T cell receptor beta chains sequenced from one sample in a study of cytomegalovirus exposure and HLA in healthy donors. PCR used 60 Vbeta primers and 13 Jbeta primers. Using immunoSEQ multiplex PCR, the repertoire was profiled, and TCRdb retains in-frame clones only, with some absent. The sample records approximately 170,000 clones, around 85% being singletons. Sequencing was performed on PBMCs. The receptors come from a boy between 2 and 10 years old in good health and CMV-seronegative.

This sequence joins TRBV27 and TRBJ2-1, with 9 bases lining up with TRBD2. Germline-derived CDR1 and CDR2 are MNHEY and SMNVEV (reference sequence). The J segment lost 5 bases and the V segment lost 4 bases, leaving 6 bases of the junction unmatched. This CDR3 region has 15 residues. This CDR3 is CASSYGSGRDNEQFF. CDR3 bases: TGTGCCAGCAGTTACGGTAGCGGGAGAGACAATGAGCAGTTCTTC.

This clone occurred a few times. The chain uses TRBV6-1 and TRBJ1-3; D gene uncertain. CDR1 and CDR2 from the germline V gene are MNHNS and SASEGT. Trimming removed 2 bases from V and 0 bases from J, with 11 bases in between. The length of the CDR3 is 16 residues. The DNA of the CDR3 is TGTGCCAGCAGTGAACGGCGGACTTTCTCTGGAAACACCATATATTTT. Translated: CASSERRTFSGNTIYF.

This clone was picked up one time. An end of the junction differs from the germline gene, which may be a read error. This sequence joins TRBV10-2 and TRBJ2-7; 8 bases match TRBD1. Germline CDR1 and CDR2: WSHSY and SAAADI. This CDR3 region has 13 residues. CDR3 DNA sequence: TGCGCCAGCGGACAGGGCGTGTTACCACTTCCTAACTTC. It yields the protein CASGQGVLPLPNF.